This record looks at one TCR beta chain sequence and its context. Trimming stripped 7 bases from V and 8 bases from J, with 21 bases between. Germline assignment: CDR1 SGHRS and CDR2 YFSETQ. CDR3 size: 15 residues. The sample comes from a study of blood T cell repertoires in COVID-19. In the authors' workflow: Reference gene primer amplification gave estimated nucleated cell counts. Method: immunoSEQ multiplex PCR; TCRdb's copy keeps in-frame clones and lacks some. The DNA was the basis for D and trimming; V, J and clone size are from that table. In the table there are 150,000 or so clones, 75% to 85% of which are singletons.

The material sequenced was PBMCs or T cells enriched from blood (not recorded which). This rearrangement joins TRBV5-1 to TRBJ1-4; tentatively, D is TRBD1 (6 bases). The receptor was derived from a man aged 50 or older who had recovered from COVID-19. The CDR3 reads CASGRGQGIPEKLFF. The CDR3 DNA reads TGCGCCAGCGGGAGAGGTCAGGGGATCCCGGAAAAACTGTTTTTT.